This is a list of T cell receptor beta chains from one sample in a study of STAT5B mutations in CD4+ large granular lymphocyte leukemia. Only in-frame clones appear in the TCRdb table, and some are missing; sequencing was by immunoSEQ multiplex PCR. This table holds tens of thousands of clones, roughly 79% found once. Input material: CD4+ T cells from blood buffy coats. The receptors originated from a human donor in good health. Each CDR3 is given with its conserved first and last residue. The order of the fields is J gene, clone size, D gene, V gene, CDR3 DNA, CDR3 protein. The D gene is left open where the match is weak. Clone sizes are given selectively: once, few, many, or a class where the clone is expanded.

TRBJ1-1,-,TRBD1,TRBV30,TGTGCCTGGAGTGTAGGTGGGACAGTGAACACTGAAGCTTTCTTT,CAWSVGGTVNTEAFF
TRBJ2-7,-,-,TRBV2,TGTGCCAGCAGTCCCGGGCCAAATTACGAGCAGTACTTC,CASSPGPNYEQYF
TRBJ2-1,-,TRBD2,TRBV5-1,TGCGCCAGCAGCTTGAACGGCGGGGGGGTTTACAATGAGCAGTTCTTC,CASSLNGGGVYNEQFF
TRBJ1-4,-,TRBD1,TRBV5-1,TGCGCCAGCAGCTTGACGGGACAGGGTTCTGAAAAACTGTTTTTT,CASSLTGQGSEKLFF
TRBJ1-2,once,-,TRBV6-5,TGTGCCAGCAGTTACTCGATCGGGCCAGCCTATGGCTACACCTTC,CASSYSIGPAYGYTF
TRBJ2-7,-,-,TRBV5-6,TGTGCCAGCAGCTTGCCAGGAGTATACGAGCAGTACTTC,CASSLPGVYEQYF
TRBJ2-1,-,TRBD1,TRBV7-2,TGTGCCAGCAGCTCAACGACAGGGAATGAGCAGTTCTTC,CASSSTTGNEQFF
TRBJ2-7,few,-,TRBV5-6,TGTGCCAGCAGCCCCCTCGGCTACGAGCAGTACTTC,CASSPLGYEQYF
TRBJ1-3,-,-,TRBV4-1,TGCGCCAGCAGCCCAAGGGGGACATCGCATGGAAACACCATATATTTT,CASSPRGTSHGNTIYF
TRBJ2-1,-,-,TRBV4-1,TGCGCCAGCAGCCAACTTGGGGGTGAGCAGTTCTTC,CASSQLGGEQFF
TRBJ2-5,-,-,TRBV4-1,TGCGCCAGCAGCCAAGGAGTAGCGGTCCAAGAGACCCAGTACTTC,CASSQGVAVQETQYF
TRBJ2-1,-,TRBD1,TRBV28,TGTGCCAGCAGTCTCTCGGGACAGGGGAGATACAATGAGCAGTTCTTC,CASSLSGQGRYNEQFF
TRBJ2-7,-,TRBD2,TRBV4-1,TGCGCCAGCAGCCAAGCGGGGGGAGTGGGCGAGCAGTACTTC,CASSQAGGVGEQYF
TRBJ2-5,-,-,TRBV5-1,TGCGCCAGCAGCCCGGAAAATAGCGGACAAGAGACCCAGTACTTC,CASSPENSGQETQYF
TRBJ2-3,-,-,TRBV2,TGTGCCAGCAGTGGACAGAGCACAGATACGCAGTATTTT,CASSGQSTDTQYF
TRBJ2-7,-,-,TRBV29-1,TGCAGCGCTCAGGGTCCTTCGAACCCCTACGAGCAGTACTTC,CSAQGPSNPYEQYF
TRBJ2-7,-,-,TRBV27,TGTGCCAGCAGTTTCGGAGGGGCCCCCTACGAGCAGTACTTC,CASSFGGAPYEQYF
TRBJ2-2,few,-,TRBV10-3,TGTGCCATCAGTGCAGGGTATGACACCGGGGAGCTGTTTTTT,CAISAGYDTGELFF
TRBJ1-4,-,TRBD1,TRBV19,TGTGCCAGTAGTATCTGGGACAGGGTTGAAAAACTGTTTTTT,CASSIWDRVEKLFF
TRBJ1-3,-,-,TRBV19,TGTGCCAGCAGTACACAGGGAAACACCATATATTTT,CASSTQGNTIYF
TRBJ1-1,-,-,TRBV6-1,TGTGCCAGCAGTGAACTGACAGTTGAAGCTTTCTTT,CASSELTVEAFF
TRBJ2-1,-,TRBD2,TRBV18,TGTGCCAGCTCACCTCTTAGCGGGGGTTCCTACAATGAGCAGTTCTTC,CASSPLSGGSYNEQFF
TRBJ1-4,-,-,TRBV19,TGTGCCTCCCAGACGGGCGGGGTCCGCAATGAAAAACTGTTTTTT,CASQTGGVRNEKLFF
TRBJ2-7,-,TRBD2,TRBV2,TGTGCCAGCAGTGTTGGACTAGCGGTAACCTACGAGCAGTACTTC,CASSVGLAVTYEQYF
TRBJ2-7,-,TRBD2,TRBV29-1,TGCAGCGTTGGGGGGGGCTACGAGCAGTACTTC,CSVGGGYEQYF
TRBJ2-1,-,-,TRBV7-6,TGTGCCAGCAGCTTGGGCTACAATGAGCAGTTCTTC,CASSLGYNEQFF
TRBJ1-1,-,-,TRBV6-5,TGTGCCAGCAGAGGGGACACTGAAGCTTTCTTT,CASRGDTEAFF
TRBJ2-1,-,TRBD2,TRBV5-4,TGTGCCAGCAGGCCGGGACTAGCGGGGCCCCACGGGCAGTTCTTC,CASRPGLAGPHGQFF
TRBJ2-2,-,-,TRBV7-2,TGTGCCAGCAGCTTAGCCCGCGAGGCCGGGGAGCTGTTTTTT,CASSLAREAGELFF
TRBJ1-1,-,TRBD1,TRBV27,TGTGCCAGCAGAAGGGACAGGGATTCCACTGAAGCTTTCTTT,CASRRDRDSTEAFF
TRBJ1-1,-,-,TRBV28,TGTGCCAGCAGTTCCACCGGGGCAGGTTACACTGAAGCTTTCTTT,CASSSTGAGYTEAFF
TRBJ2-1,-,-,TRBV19,TGTGCCAGTAGTATATGGGAGGAGGGGGCGGCCCCCTACAATGAGCAGTTCTTC,CASSIWEEGAAPYNEQFF
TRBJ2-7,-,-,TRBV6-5,TGTGCCAGCAGCCTCCGGGGGACCCACGAGCAGTACTTC,CASSLRGTHEQYF
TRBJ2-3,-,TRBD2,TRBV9,TGTGCCAGCTCCCTGCCGGGAGGGACAGATACGCAGTATTTT,CASSLPGGTDTQYF
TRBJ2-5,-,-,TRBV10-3,TGTGCCATCAGTGAGTCTCTGGCAGGGCTATTCCAAGAGACCCAGTACTTC,CAISESLAGLFQETQYF